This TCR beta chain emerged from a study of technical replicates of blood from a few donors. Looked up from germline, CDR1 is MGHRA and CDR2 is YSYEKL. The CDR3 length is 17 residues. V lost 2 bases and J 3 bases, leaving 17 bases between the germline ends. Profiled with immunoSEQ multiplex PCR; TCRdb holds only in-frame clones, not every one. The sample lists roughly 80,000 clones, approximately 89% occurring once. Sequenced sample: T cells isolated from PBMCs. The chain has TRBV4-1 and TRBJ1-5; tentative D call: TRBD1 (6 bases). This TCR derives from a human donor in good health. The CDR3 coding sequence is TGCGCCAGCAGCCAACTCCACGGACAGTGGGACAATCAGCCCCAGCATTTT. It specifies CASSQLHGQWDNQPQHF.